The source of this T cell receptor beta chain is a study of blood T cells in healthy people across ages (dated by TCRdb to 2014 to 2015). At the level of the whole study: In model experiments, roughly one uniquely barcoded TCR beta cDNA molecule per two T cells was captured by template switching. Using the same blood draw, the study looked at two additional independent replicas of 1 million unique cDNA reads for two donors, one aged 18 to 30 and the other aged 80 or older. Four age groups were formed from the donors: young (average approximately 17 years), middle-aged (roughly 38), aged (around 62) and long-lived (approximately 80). Age-related changes in TCR beta repertoire diversity were measured in the study by deep sequencing normalized with unique cDNA molecular identifiers. Donors of different ages were randomly distributed across sequencing lanes to avoid experimental bias.

The full study reports these points: Because profiling used bulk unsorted PBMCs, naive and antigen-experienced compartments could not be compared conclusively. A strong correlation was found between observed TCR beta diversity and the percentage of naive T cells measured by flow cytometry. Observed TCR beta diversity per million T cells fell roughly linearly with age, and a significant reduction was already apparent by age approximately 41. Because donor CMV infection status was unknown, age-related changes in expanded clonotypes were potentially confounded. Compared with the aged group, the long-lived group had more naive CD4+ T cells, fewer expanded clones and increased TCR diversity, suggesting age selection. Estimates of total diversity based on one million sequenced T cells were regarded as lower bounds and as underestimates.

There are many counts of this clonotype. What antigen it recognizes has not been identified. Per-nucleotide qualities are absent, and no much larger clonotype sits a single base away. The method behind the library was 5' RACE. Sequencing relied on an Illumina HiSeq 2500. A second PCR of about 7 to 12 cycles was run with a J-beta primer mix and a sample-barcoded 5' primer. A unique molecular identifier was introduced onto each TCR beta cDNA molecule by a template-switch 5' adaptor carrying 12 random nucleotides. Each sample yielded at least 2.5 million CDR3-containing paired-end reads. First-strand cDNA was synthesized from all RNA with the Mint cDNA synthesis kit, primed by a TRBC-specific oligonucleotide. All cDNA was treated with uracil-DNA glycosylase and then went through a first 18-cycle PCR with the universal primers M1SS and BC2_uni_R. The source study handled its data this way. Normalization of each sample was performed by random selection of 1 million high-quality reads, each carrying a distinct molecular identifier. Instead of being binned into consensus sequences, reads with shared molecular identifiers were discarded. MiTCR, with a Q25 quality threshold and the strictest error-elimination algorithm, was used for CDR3 identification, clonotype clustering and error correction. A nonparametric unseen species model using Euler transformation provided a lower-bound estimate of total TCR beta diversity. TCRdb reanalyzed the raw reads on its own, using fastp at Q25 for trimming and MiXCR for clone calling, and kept in-frame beta chains. Rows are combined by CDR3 protein, so each entry shows the most common genes and DNA. The V and J calls here are based on TCRdb, not the publication. The sample yields around 1,500,000 distinct CDR3 sequences; over 25% were counted once. The top ten hold less than 9.5% of the sample.

CDR1 and CDR2, looked up from the germline V gene (reference sequence), are SEHNR and FQNEAQ. V is shortened by 10 bases, J by 6 bases, and the region joining them spans 16 bases. The CDR3 contains 12 residues, cysteine and phenylalanine counted. The DNA shown is the 36-base CDR3, in frame from base 1. Systemically healthy Caucasian individuals from Russia, 35 to 50 in total and aged roughly 6 to 90 years, were included as donors. Around 10 milliliters of peripheral blood were collected from each donor into EDTA-treated Vacutainer tubes. Ficoll-Paque density-gradient centrifugation was used to isolate PBMCs, with at least 6 million obtained per sample. Total RNA, at least 5 micrograms per sample, was extracted from PBMCs with Trizol reagent. For every donor, an aliquot of PBMCs went through flow cytometry to measure the percentages of naive CD45RAhigh/CD27high T cells.

The sample taken for sequencing was blood. This clonotype was sampled from a woman aged 30 to 39 in good health. Recombination joined TRBV7-9 with TRBJ2-7; the D gene remains uncertain. This receptor has the CDR3 CAIPGPRTEQYF. The nucleotide sequence is given as TGTGCCATACCCGGGCCCCGCACCGAGCAGTACTTC.